This TCR beta chain came from a study of OX40 agonist ivuxolimab in advanced cancers. TCRdb's table, derived via immunoSEQ multiplex PCR, lists solely in-frame clones and lacks some. The sample gives around 80,000 clones, 86% of which show up once; approximately 0.99% is in the top ten. The trim removed 3 bases at V and 1 base at J, leaving 16 bases unmatched. The CDR3 covers 19 residues. CDR1 is SGHTA, CDR2 FQGNSA, per germline. This TCR was sampled from an adult with an advanced solid tumor such as melanoma, head and neck, liver or kidney cancer. This chain connects TRBV7-2 to TRBJ1-1; TRBD1 matches at 8 bases. The material sequenced was CD4+ or CD8+ T cells sorted from blood, taken in a trial of the OX40 agonist ivuxolimab. CDR3 nucleotide sequence: TGTGCCAGCAGCTTCCCAGGGGGCAGGACCCACCTGGGGAACACTGAAGCTTTCTTT. Translation: CASSFPGGRTHLGNTEAFF.